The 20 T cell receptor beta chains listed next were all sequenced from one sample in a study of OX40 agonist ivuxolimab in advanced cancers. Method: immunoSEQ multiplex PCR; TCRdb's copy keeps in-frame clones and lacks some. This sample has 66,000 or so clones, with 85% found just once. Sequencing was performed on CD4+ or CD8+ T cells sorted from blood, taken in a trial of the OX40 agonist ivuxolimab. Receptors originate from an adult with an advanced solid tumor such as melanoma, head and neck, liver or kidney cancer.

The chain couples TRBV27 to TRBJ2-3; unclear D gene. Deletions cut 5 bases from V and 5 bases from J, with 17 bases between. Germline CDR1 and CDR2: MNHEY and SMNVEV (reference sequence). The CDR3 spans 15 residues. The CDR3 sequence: CASSPGWIQKDTQYF. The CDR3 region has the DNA TGTGCCAGCAGTCCTGGGTGGATTCAGAAAGATACGCAGTATTTT.

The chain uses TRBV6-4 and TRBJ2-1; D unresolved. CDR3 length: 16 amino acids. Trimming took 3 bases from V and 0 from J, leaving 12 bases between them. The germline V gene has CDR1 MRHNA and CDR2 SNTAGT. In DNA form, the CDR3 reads TGTGCCAGCAGTGAGGGTAGCACGAGCTCCTACAATGAGCAGTTCTTC. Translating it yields CASSEGSTSSYNEQFF.

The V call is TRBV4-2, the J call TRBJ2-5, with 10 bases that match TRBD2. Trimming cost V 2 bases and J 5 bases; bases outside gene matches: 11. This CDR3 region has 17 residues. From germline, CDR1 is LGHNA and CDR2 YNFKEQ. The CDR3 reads CASSQSSRLAGWETQYF. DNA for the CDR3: TGTGCCAGCAGCCAAAGCTCCCGACTAGCGGGCTGGGAGACCCAGTACTTC.

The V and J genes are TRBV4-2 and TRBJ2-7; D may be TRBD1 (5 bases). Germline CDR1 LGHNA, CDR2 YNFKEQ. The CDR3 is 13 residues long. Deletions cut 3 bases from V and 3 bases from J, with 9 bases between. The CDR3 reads CASSHRENYEQYF. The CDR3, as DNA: TGTGCCAGCAGCCACAGGGAAAACTACGAGCAGTACTTC.

CDR3 bases: TGTGCCAGCAGCTTACTCGGGACCAATGAGCAGTTCTTC. It encodes CASSLLGTNEQFF. V is TRBV5-4 and J is TRBJ2-1; either TRBD1 or TRBD2 may supply D (5 bases each). From germline, CDR1 is SGHNT and CDR2 YYREEE (reference sequence). The V gene lost 2 bases and the J gene lost 6 bases, with 9 bases spanning the gap. The length of the CDR3 is 13 residues.

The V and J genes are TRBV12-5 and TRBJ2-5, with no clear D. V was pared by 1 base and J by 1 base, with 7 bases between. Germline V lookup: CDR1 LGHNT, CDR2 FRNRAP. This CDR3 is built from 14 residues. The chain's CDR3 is CASGLGVRQETQYF. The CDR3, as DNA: TGTGCTAGTGGTTTGGGGGTACGCCAAGAGACCCAGTACTTC.

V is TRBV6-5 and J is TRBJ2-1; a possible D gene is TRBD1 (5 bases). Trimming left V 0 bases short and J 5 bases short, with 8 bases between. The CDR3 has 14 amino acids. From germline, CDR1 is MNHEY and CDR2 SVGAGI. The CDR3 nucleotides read TGTGCCAGCAGTTACTCTCAGGGTCACAATGAGCAGTTCTTC. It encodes CASSYSQGHNEQFF.

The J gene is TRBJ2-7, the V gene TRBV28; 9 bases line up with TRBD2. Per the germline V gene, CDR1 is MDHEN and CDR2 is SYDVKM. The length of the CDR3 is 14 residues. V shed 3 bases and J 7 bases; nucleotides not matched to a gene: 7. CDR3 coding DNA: TGTGCCAGCAGTTTGGGAGCGGGAGGAAAGGAGCAGTACTTC. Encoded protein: CASSLGAGGKEQYF.

In DNA, the CDR3 is TGTGCCTGGAGTGTACGGAAGCTCAACTATGGCTACACCTTC. Amino acids: CAWSVRKLNYGYTF. V usage is TRBV30 and J usage is TRBJ1-2; no definite D call. The CDR3 sequence is 14 residues long. Trimming stripped 0 bases from V and 2 bases from J, with 10 bases between. Germline V gives CDR1 GTSNPN, CDR2 SVGIG (reference sequence).

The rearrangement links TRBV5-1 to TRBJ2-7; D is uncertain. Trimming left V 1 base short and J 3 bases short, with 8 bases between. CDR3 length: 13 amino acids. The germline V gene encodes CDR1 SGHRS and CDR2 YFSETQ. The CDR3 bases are TGCGCCAGCAGCTTGTCGGGTAACTACGAGCAGTACTTC. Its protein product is CASSLSGNYEQYF. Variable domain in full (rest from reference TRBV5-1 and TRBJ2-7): KAGVTQTPRYLIKTRGQQVTLSCSPISGHRSVSWYQQTPGQGLQFLFEYFSETQRNKGNFPGRFSGRQFSNSRSEMNVSTLELGDSALYLCASSLSGNYEQYFGPGTRLTVT.

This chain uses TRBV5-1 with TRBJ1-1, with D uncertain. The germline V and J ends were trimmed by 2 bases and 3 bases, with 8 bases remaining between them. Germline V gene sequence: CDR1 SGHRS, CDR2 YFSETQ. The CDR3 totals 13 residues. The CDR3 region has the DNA TGCGCCAGCAGCTTATACAGTGACACTGAAGCTTTCTTT. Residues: CASSLYSDTEAFF.

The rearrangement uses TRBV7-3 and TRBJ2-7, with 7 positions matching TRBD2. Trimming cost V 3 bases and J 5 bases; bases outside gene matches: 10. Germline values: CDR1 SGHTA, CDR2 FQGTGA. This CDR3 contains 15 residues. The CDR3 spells CASSLSGDPVHEQYF. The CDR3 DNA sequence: TGTGCCAGCAGCTTGAGCGGGGACCCCGTCCACGAGCAGTACTTC. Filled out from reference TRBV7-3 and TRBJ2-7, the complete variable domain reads GAGVSQTPSNKVTEKGKYVELRCDPISGHTALYWYRQSLGQGPEFLIYFQGTGAADDSGLPNDRFFAVRPEGSVSTLKIQRTERGDSAVYLCASSLSGDPVHEQYFGPGTRLTVT.

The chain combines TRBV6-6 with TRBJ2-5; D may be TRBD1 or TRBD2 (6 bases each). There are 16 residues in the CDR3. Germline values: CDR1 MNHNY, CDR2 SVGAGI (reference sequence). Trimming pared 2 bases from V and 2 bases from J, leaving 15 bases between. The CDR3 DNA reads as TGTGCCAGCAGTTACCATCAGACTAGGGGGCAAGAGACCCAGTACTTC. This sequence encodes CASSYHQTRGQETQYF.

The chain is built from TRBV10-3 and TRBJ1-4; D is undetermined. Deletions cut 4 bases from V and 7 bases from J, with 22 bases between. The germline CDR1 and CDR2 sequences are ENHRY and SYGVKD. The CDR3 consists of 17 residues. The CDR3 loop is CAISAGRATQESEKLFF. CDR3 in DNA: TGTGCCATCAGTGCTGGACGGGCGACACAAGAGAGTGAAAAACTGTTTTTT.

CDR3 sequence (DNA): TGTGCCAGCAGCCTACCGGTTCAGGGCTTCCAAGAGACCCAGTACTTC. It specifies CASSLPVQGFQETQYF. The chain couples TRBV14 to TRBJ2-5; D may be TRBD1 (5 bases). The CDR3 consists of 16 residues. V lost 4 bases, J lost 1 base, and 16 bases lay in between. In germline, CDR1 is SGHDN, CDR2 FVKESK.

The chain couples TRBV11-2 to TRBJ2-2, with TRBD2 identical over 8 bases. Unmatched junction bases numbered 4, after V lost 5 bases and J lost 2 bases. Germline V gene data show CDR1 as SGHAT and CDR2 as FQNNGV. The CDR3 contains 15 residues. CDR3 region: CASSRGGYNTGELFF. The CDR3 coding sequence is TGTGCCAGCAGCCGGGGGGGGTATAACACCGGGGAGCTGTTTTTT.

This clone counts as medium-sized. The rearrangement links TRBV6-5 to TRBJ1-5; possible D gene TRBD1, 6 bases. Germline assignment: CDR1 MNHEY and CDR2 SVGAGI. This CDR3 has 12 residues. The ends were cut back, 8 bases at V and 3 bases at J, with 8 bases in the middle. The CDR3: CASGQNNQPQHF. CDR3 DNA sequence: TGTGCCAGCGGACAGAACAATCAGCCCCAGCATTTT.

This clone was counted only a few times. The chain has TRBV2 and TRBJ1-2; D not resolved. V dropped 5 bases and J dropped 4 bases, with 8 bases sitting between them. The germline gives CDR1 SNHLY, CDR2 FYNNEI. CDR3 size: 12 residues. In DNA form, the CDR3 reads TGTGCCAGCAGTATCGATCGCTATGGCTACACCTTC. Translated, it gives CASSIDRYGYTF. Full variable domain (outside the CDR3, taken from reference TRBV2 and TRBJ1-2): EPEVTQTPSHQVTQMGQEVILRCVPISNHLYFYWYRQILGQKVEFLVSFYNNEISEKSEIFDDQFSVERPDGSNFTLKIRSTKLEDSAMYFCASSIDRYGYTFGSGTRLTVV.

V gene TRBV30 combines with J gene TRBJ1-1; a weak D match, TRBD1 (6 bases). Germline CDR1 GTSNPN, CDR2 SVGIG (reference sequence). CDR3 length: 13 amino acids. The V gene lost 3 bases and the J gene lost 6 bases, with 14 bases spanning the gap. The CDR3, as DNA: TGTGCCTGGAGGGACACAGGGTCCCCTGAAGCTTTCTTT. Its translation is CAWRDTGSPEAFF.

CDR3 sequence (DNA): TGTGCCAGCAGCGCGACAGCGGGAAACACCATATATTTT. Translating gives CASSATAGNTIYF. V and J are TRBV7-7 and TRBJ1-3; tentatively, D is TRBD1 (5 bases). V dropped 5 bases and J dropped 4 bases, with 9 bases sitting between them. This CDR3 spans 13 amino acids. CDR1 is SSHAT, CDR2 FNYEAQ, per germline (reference sequence).